This entry lists 10 T cell receptor beta chains sequenced from one sample in a study of tumor and adjacent non-tumor tissue in lung cancer (dated by TCRdb to 2016 to 2019). Library preparation was by multiplex PCR. For sequencing, an Illumina HiSeq 2500 was employed. Following protocols modified from ARM-PCR, the researchers constructed TCRbeta libraries through three rounds of nested PCR with primers (Table S4). The raw public data were reprocessed by TCRdb itself: fastp quality trimming at Q25, MiXCR clonotype calling, in-frame beta chains only. Each record represents a unique CDR3 protein, reported with the most common genes and DNA among its rows. The sample table shows some 73,000 distinct CDR3 sequences, and roughly 80% are seen once. About half of the sample rests with the top ten. RNA was isolated from bulk unsorted tissue, and RNA quality was assessed with a NanoDrop ND-1000 and an Agilent 2100. The normal lung samples consisted of distant non-tumor tissue collected more than 3 cm from the tumor edge.

Sequencing was performed on distant non-tumor lung tissue. Receptor source: a man aged 55 to 70 with non-small cell lung cancer.

Concerning this clonotype: The junction departs from germline at one end; a sequencing error may be responsible. This rearrangement joins TRBV5-4 to TRBJ2-1; possible D gene TRBD2, 6 bases. The CDR3 spans 14 residues. CDR1 and CDR2 from the germline V gene are SGHNT and YYREEE (reference sequence). CDR3 DNA: TGTGCCAGCCGGAGGGACTCCGACTACAATGAGCAATTCTTC. Protein product: CASRRDSDYNEQFF.

A remark on this clonotype: The final CDR3 position lacks the conserved phenylalanine or tryptophan, pointing to a likely read error. The V and J genes are TRBV2 and TRBJ2-1; no clear D gene. Germline CDR1 is SNHLY and CDR2 is FYNNEI. CDR3 length: 14 amino acids. V lost 5 bases and J lost 0, with 8 bases in between. CDR3 amino acids: CASSRKSSYNEQFL. CDR3 sequence (DNA): TGTGCCAGCAGTAGGAAAAGCTCCTACAATGAGCAGTTCTTA.

As for this clonotype: A read error may produce the germline difference seen at one junction end. J is TRBJ2-2 and V is TRBV20-1; 16 positions agree with TRBD2. This CDR3 has 16 residues. The germline gives CDR1 DFQATT, CDR2 SNEGSKA (reference sequence). CDR3 region: CSARGTSGGVTWELFF. Written as DNA, the CDR3 is TGCAGTGCTAGGGGGACTAGCGGGGGGGTCACCTGGGAGCTGTTTTTT.

A note on this clonotype: A much larger clone is a single base away; this may be a read error. The J gene is TRBJ1-3, the V gene TRBV6-6; D is ambiguous. In germline, CDR1 is MNHNY, CDR2 SVGAGI (reference sequence). This CDR3 contains 14 residues. The CDR3, as DNA: TGTGCCAACAGTTACCCAGACTCTGGAAACACCATATATTTT. This encodes CANSYPDSGNTIYF.

To note about this clonotype: The CDR3 end shows no conserved phenylalanine or tryptophan, and so a read error is likely. V gene TRBV19 combines with J gene TRBJ2-6; no reliable D call. This CDR3 spans 17 amino acids. Germline-derived CDR1 and CDR2 are LNHDA and SQIVND (reference sequence). Trimming left V 10 bases short and J 0 bases short, with 19 bases between. For the CDR3, the DNA is TGTGCCATTTCGCCTGCTGGAACTCCCTCTGGGGCCAACGTCCTGACTTCC. As protein: CAISPAGTPSGANVLTS.

J is TRBJ2-2 and V is TRBV12-3 or TRBV12-4; D remains unclear. The CDR3 runs to 16 residues. V was trimmed by 2 bases and J by 7 bases, leaving 17 bases between them. CDR3 sequence: CASSLRAWPRIGELFF. In DNA form, the CDR3 reads TGTGCCAGCAGTTTAAGGGCATGGCCTAGAATCGGGGAGCTGTTTTTT.

Notes on this clonotype: The junction does not match germline at one end; this may be a read error. The rearrangement uses TRBV20-1 and TRBJ1-5; D might be TRBD1 (5 bases). The germline gives CDR1 DFQATT, CDR2 SNEGSKA (reference sequence). CDR3 length: 15 residues. The CDR3 loop is CSDRYRQGSAQPQHF. The CDR3 DNA follows: TGCAGTGATAGATATAGGCAGGGCTCAGCTCAGCCCCAGCATTTT.

Concerning this clonotype itself: A read error is likely, as this CDR3 ends without the conserved phenylalanine or tryptophan. The chain links TRBV20-1 to TRBJ2-1, with 8 bases that match TRBD1. The CDR3 is 12 amino acids. The junction had 8 bases not matched to a gene; V was cut back by 3 bases and J by 13 bases. Germline CDR1 reads DFQATT; CDR2 reads SNEGSKA (reference sequence). In DNA, the CDR3 is TGCAGTGCTAGGGACAGGGCCGGTGATCAGTTCTCC. Translation: CSARDRAGDQFS.

This clonotype turned up a few times. A much bigger clone sits one base away, suggesting this may be a read error. The genes are TRBV12-3 or TRBV12-4 and TRBJ2-7, with D possibly being TRBD1 or TRBD2 (6 bases each). This CDR3 is 17 amino acids long. V was cut by 6 bases and J by 9 bases, with 30 bases left in between. The CDR3 nucleotides are TGTGCCAGCAGGGGTAGTTTGGAGGGGGTCCCTTACTGCCCGCAGTACTTC. The encoded protein is CASRGSLEGVPYCPQYF.

The CDR3 loop is CASSRGGLGRSTDTQYF. Written as DNA, the CDR3 is TGTGCCAGCAGCAGAGGGGGGTTGGGCAGGAGCACAGATACGCAGTATTTT. V is TRBV11-2 and J is TRBJ2-3; D could derive from TRBD1 or TRBD2 (6 bases each). Germline CDR1 is SGHAT and CDR2 is FQNNGV. The V gene lost 5 bases and the J gene lost 0 bases, with 18 bases spanning the gap. The CDR3 has 17 residues.